The rows below give T cell receptor beta chains drawn from one sample of a study of immune evolution from preneoplasia to lung adenocarcinoma. Here immunoSEQ multiplex PCR was the method, and the copy in TCRdb shows in-frame clones only, minus some. The table includes about 3,200 clones, 80% to 85% detected once. The sample taken for sequencing was FFPE adjacent normal lung tissue. The receptors originated from a person in their 40s with lung adenocarcinoma. Each CDR3 is given with its conserved first and last residue. The D gene is left open where the match is weak. Clone size is given for some rows only: seen once, a few or many times, or a class if the clone is expanded.

v_gene,j_gene,abundance,d_gene,CDR3nt,CDR3aa
TRBV6-1,TRBJ2-1,-,TRBD1,TGTGCCAGCAGTGAAAGGGTTGGGACAGGGGGTTACAATGAGCAGTTCTTC,CASSERVGTGGYNEQFF
TRBV7-2,TRBJ2-1,-,TRBD2,TGTGCCAGCAGCTTCCTAGCGGTTGCCTACAATGAGCAGTTCTTC,CASSFLAVAYNEQFF
TRBV6-1,TRBJ1-4,-,-,TGTGCCAGCAGTGAAGGGACAGCGCCCATAATAGGAAAACTGTTTTTT,CASSEGTAPIIGKLFF
TRBV29-1,TRBJ2-2,-,TRBD2,TGCAGCGTTGGTATTAGCGGGACAAACACCGGGGAGCTGTTTTTT,CSVGISGTNTGELFF
TRBV9,TRBJ1-2,-,-,TGTGCCAGCAGCGTAGCGGGGGGACGGGGCCGCGACTATGGCTACACCTTC,CASSVAGGRGRDYGYTF
TRBV20-1,TRBJ2-5,-,-,TGCAGTGCCATGATCAGCGAGACCCAGTACTTC,CSAMISETQYF
TRBV10-2,TRBJ2-3,-,-,TGCGCCAGCGCGGACTTGTCGAGCACAGATACGCAGTATTTT,CASADLSSTDTQYF
TRBV11-2,TRBJ1-1,-,-,TGTGCCAGCAGCCCATGGGGGGGGAACACTGAAGCTTTCTTT,CASSPWGGNTEAFF
TRBV28,TRBJ2-7,-,TRBD2,TGTGCCAGCATCAATTCGGGGGGCTCCTACGAGCAGTACTTC,CASINSGGSYEQYF
TRBV5-1,TRBJ2-1,-,-,TGCGCCAGCAGCAAGGGGGGCTACAATGAGCAGTTCTTC,CASSKGGYNEQFF
TRBV7-9,TRBJ2-7,-,-,TGTGCCAGCAGCTCCCGGGATTACGAGCAGTACTTC,CASSSRDYEQYF
TRBV6-4,TRBJ2-3,once,TRBD2,TGTGCCAGCAGTGACTCTACTAGCGGGGGGGCAGATACGCAGTATTTT,CASSDSTSGGADTQYF
TRBV6-1,TRBJ1-1,-,-,TGTGCCAGCAGTGAGTCAGAGAACACTGAAGCTTTCTTT,CASSESENTEAFF
TRBV7-3,TRBJ2-7,-,-,TGTGCCAGCAGCCCCGACCAGGGTTGGCGCGAGCAGTACTTC,CASSPDQGWREQYF
TRBV29-1,TRBJ2-1,-,-,TGCAGCGTACAACGACAGGACAATGAGCAGTTCTTC,CSVQRQDNEQFF
TRBV28,TRBJ2-5,-,-,TGTGCCAGCAGTTCGTACGCGGGATTAGAGACCCAGTACTTC,CASSSYAGLETQYF
TRBV6-5,TRBJ2-7,-,TRBD1,TGTGCCAGCAGCAGAACAGGGGTCGAGCAGTACTTC,CASSRTGVEQYF
TRBV30,TRBJ1-2,-,TRBD1,TGTGCCTGGAGTGTACAGGGGACAGACTATGGCTACACCTTC,CAWSVQGTDYGYTF
TRBV30,TRBJ2-5,-,TRBD2,TGTGCCTGGAGTCTGCGGGGGGCCCAAGAGACCCAGTACTTC,CAWSLRGAQETQYF
TRBV7-2,TRBJ2-3,-,-,TGTGCCAGCAGCCCTTACATGAGCACAGATACGCAGTATTTT,CASSPYMSTDTQYF
TRBV27,TRBJ2-1,once,-,TGTGCCAGCAGTTTGGACCCGGGAGCGAGGTCATATGAGCAGTTCTTC,CASSLDPGARSYEQFF
TRBV11-2,TRBJ2-7,-,-,TGTGCCAGCAGCTTAAAGTCTCCGGGCGAGCAGTACTTC,CASSLKSPGEQYF
TRBV7-2,TRBJ2-5,-,-,TGTGCCAGCAGCTTAGGGGCAGGGCGTCAAGAGACCCAGTACTTC,CASSLGAGRQETQYF
TRBV28,TRBJ2-4,-,-,TGTGCCAGCAGTAAACCTGACAGAATTCAGTACTTC,CASSKPDRIQYF
TRBV5-1,TRBJ1-3,-,-,TGCGCCAGCAGCCCCAGGGGATCTGGAAACACCATATATTTT,CASSPRGSGNTIYF
TRBV28,TRBJ1-2,large,TRBD1,TGTGCCAGCAAGTTTATGGGAGCGGGACAGACTAACTATGGCTACACCTTC,CASKFMGAGQTNYGYTF
TRBV7-9,TRBJ1-2,-,-,TGTGCCAGCAGCCCCCAACGGTTCTATGGCTACACCTTC,CASSPQRFYGYTF
TRBV5-1,TRBJ2-1,-,TRBD2,TGCGCCAGCAGCTTGGGAGGGAGGGCCGAACAGTTCTTC,CASSLGGRAEQFF
TRBV10-2,TRBJ1-5,-,-,TGCGCCAGCGGGGAAGGGGGACAGCCCCAGCATTTT,CASGEGGQPQHF
TRBV6-5,TRBJ2-7,few,-,TGTGCCAGCAGAAAGACAGTGAACTACGAGCAGTACTTC,CASRKTVNYEQYF
TRBV5-1,TRBJ2-7,-,TRBD1,TGCGCCAGCAGCTTGGCCGAGACAGGGAAACACGAGCAGTACTTC,CASSLAETGKHEQYF
TRBV29-1,TRBJ2-3,-,-,TGCAGCGTTGTAGGGACCAGCACAGATACGCAGTATTTT,CSVVGTSTDTQYF
TRBV11-3,TRBJ1-1,-,-,TGTGCCAGCAGCTTAACCAGGAACACTGAAGCTTTCTTT,CASSLTRNTEAFF
TRBV5-4,TRBJ1-1,-,TRBD1,TGTGCCAGCAGCTCCCCGACAGGGGTTATCCCCGAAGCTTTCTTT,CASSSPTGVIPEAFF